This TCR beta chain was retrieved from a study of graft-versus-host responses after intestinal transplantation. Whole-study context: Transplant recipients had multivisceral, liver-intestinal, or isolated intestinal grafts. Uniformly, recipients were administered anti-thymocyte globulin induction with subsequent tacrolimus and steroids for 3 to 4 years. Overall study results and limits: The marrow of recipients harbored GvH clones, and ileum or blood showed some of them first.

Method: immunoSEQ multiplex PCR; TCRdb's copy keeps in-frame clones and lacks some. The table shows approximately 90,000 clones, with about 89% occurring only once. Between the trimmed V and J ends, which lost 0 bases and 4 bases, there was a span of 9 bases. CDR3 length: 15 residues. Germline V gene sequence: CDR1 MNHNY, CDR2 SVGAGI (reference sequence). As concerns this clone: Its target is not known.

The rearrangement joins TRBV6-6 to TRBJ2-2; TRBD2 is a possible D gene (5 bases). This sample comprised unstimulated CD8+ T cells sorted from spleen or lymph node cells, obtained before intestinal transplant. The source is a human donor who received an intestinal transplant. The CDR3 bases are TGTGCCAGCAGTTACTCGAGGGCAGGCACCGGGGAGCTGTTTTTT. This encodes CASSYSRAGTGELFF.